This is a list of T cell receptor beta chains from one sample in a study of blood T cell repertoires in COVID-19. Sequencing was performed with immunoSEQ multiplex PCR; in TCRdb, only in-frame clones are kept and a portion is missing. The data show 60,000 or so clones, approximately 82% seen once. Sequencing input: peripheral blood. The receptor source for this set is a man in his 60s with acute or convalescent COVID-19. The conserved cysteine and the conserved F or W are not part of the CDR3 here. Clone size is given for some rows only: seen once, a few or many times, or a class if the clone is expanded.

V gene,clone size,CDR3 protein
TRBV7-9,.,ASSLETGGDEQY
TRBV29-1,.,SVGGMNTEAF
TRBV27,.,ASSLVGRSEKLF
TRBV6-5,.,ASSPRPVNQPQH
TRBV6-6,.,ASSAQASYGYT
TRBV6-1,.,ASSAPGGTPDGNTIY
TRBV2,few,ASSEAKGRAIAGELF
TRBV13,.,ASHPAGADTEAF
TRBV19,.,ASNPIGEYGYT
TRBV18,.,ASSPGAGEKLF
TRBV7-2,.,ASSSSRDTSFH
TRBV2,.,ASSFDRFWNTEAF
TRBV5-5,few,ASSFYVTDNIPQY
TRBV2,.,ASSSSLWEKLF
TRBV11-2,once,ASSLSGLAGGGFYEQY
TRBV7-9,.,ASSPVRTGRTEAF
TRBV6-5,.,ASRPQVFNYGYT
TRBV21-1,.,ASSNRTGGGRDTIY
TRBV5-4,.,ASSDRVGQF
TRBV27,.,ASSPGSSYNEQF
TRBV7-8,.,ASSSTGLNTEAF
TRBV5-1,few,ASSEGPERGFSDTQY
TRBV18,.,ASSKQGNTEAF
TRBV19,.,ASSRWGDRYEQY
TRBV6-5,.,ASSSGLNKLDTQY
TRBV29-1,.,SVGGGLTYNEQF